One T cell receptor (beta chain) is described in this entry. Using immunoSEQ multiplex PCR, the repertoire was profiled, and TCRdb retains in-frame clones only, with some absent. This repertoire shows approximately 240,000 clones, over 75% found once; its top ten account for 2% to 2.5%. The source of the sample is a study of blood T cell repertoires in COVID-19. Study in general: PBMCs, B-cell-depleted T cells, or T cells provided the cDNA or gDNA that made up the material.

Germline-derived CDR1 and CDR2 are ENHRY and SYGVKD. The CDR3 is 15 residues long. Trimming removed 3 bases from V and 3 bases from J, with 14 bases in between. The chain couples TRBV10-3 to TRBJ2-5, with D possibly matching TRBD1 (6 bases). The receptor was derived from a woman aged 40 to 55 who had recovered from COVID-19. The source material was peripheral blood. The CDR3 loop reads CAISDPGQTKETQYF. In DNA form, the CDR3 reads TGTGCCATCAGTGACCCCGGACAGACCAAAGAGACCCAGTACTTC.